This entry lists 25 T cell receptor beta chains sequenced from one sample in a study of blood T cell repertoires in COVID-19. Produced via immunoSEQ multiplex PCR; TCRdb's table is partial and in-frame only. Here the sample spans more than 150,000 clones, roughly 82% being singletons. Material: PBMCs or T cells enriched from blood (not recorded which). These receptors originate from a man between 40 and 49 years old who had recovered from COVID-19.

This rearrangement joins TRBV5-8 to TRBJ1-2; 9 bases align to TRBD1. Germline V CDR1 and CDR2: SGHTS, YDEGEE. V shed 2 bases and J 10 bases; nucleotides not matched to a gene: 9. This CDR3 has 14 amino acids. The CDR3 loop reads CASSFRDRDSDYTF. The DNA of the CDR3 is TGTGCCAGCAGCTTCAGGGACAGGGATTCTGACTACACCTTC.

CDR3 bases: TGCGCCAGCAGCTTGGGGGCGGGGGACGGTGAAAAACTGTTTTTT. Protein product: CASSLGAGDGEKLFF. This chain connects TRBV5-1 to TRBJ1-4; weak D call: TRBD1 (5 bases). Germline V lookup: CDR1 SGHRS, CDR2 YFSETQ. Trimming took 0 bases from V and 7 from J, leaving 13 bases between them. This CDR3 has 15 residues.

V usage is TRBV7-6 and J usage is TRBJ2-2; 12 bases align to TRBD2. Germline V gene sequence: CDR1 SGHVS, CDR2 FNYEAQ. Trimming at V came to 4 bases and at J to 5 bases, leaving 8 bases not matched to a gene. CDR3 size: 17 residues. CDR3 sequence: CASSSTLAGGSTGELFF. DNA of the CDR3: TGTGCCAGCAGCTCAACTCTAGCGGGAGGGTCGACCGGGGAGCTGTTTTTT.

The chain recombines TRBV30 with TRBJ2-7; tentatively, D is TRBD1 (7 bases). This CDR3 is 14 amino acids long. V was shortened by 2 bases and J by 5 bases, with 16 bases between the two germline ends. Germline CDR1 reads GTSNPN; CDR2 reads SVGIG (reference sequence). The CDR3 sequence: CAWSSGDREDEQYF. The DNA for the CDR3 is TGTGCCTGGAGTTCGGGAGACAGGGAGGACGAGCAGTACTTC.

This chain connects TRBV9 to TRBJ2-7, with 10 bases that match TRBD2. Germline CDR1 is SGDLS and CDR2 is YYNGEE. Unmatched junction bases numbered 13, after V lost 0 bases and J lost 7 bases. The CDR3 spans 17 residues. The CDR3 protein is CASSVAGAGGPLGEQYF. The CDR3 DNA is TGTGCCAGCAGCGTAGCTGGAGCGGGAGGGCCTCTTGGAGAGCAGTACTTC.

The chain is built from TRBV19 and TRBJ2-6; D possibly corresponds to TRBD1 (5 bases). CDR1 is LNHDA and CDR2 is SQIVND in the germline V gene (reference sequence). V gave up 4 bases and J gave up 4 bases, with 8 bases separating them. CDR3 length: 14 residues. In DNA, the CDR3 is TGTGCCAGTAGTACAGGGTCAGGGGCCAACGTCCTGACTTTC. This codes for CASSTGSGANVLTF.

This chain joins TRBV11-2 and TRBJ2-5; 12 nucleotides agree with TRBD2. Germline-derived CDR1 and CDR2 are SGHAT and FQNNGV. The J segment lost 2 bases and the V segment lost 5 bases, leaving 6 bases of the junction unmatched. The CDR3 is made up of 16 amino acids. The CDR3 reads CASSPSLAGGQETQYF. As DNA, the CDR3 is TGTGCCAGCAGCCCTTCCCTAGCGGGAGGGCAAGAGACCCAGTACTTC.

The chain is built from TRBV7-2 and TRBJ2-1, with TRBD2 matching 12 bases. J gave up 6 bases and V 5 bases, and 8 bases lay outside the gene matches. Germline V gives CDR1 SGHTA, CDR2 FQGNSA. The CDR3 extends over 16 amino acids. CDR3 nucleotide sequence: TGTGCCAGCAGCCCAGGACTAGCGGGACTAGCCAATGAGCAGTTCTTC. It codes for CASSPGLAGLANEQFF.

The V gene is TRBV15, the J gene TRBJ2-7, with D possibly TRBD2 on 6 matching bases. Germline V gene lookup returns CDR1 LNHNV and CDR2 YYDKDF (reference sequence). V was trimmed by 5 bases and J by 2 bases, leaving 16 bases between them. This CDR3 region has 15 residues. The CDR3 spells CATSAHGGSPYEQYF. For the CDR3, the DNA is TGTGCCACCAGCGCCCACGGGGGATCTCCCTACGAGCAGTACTTC.

The chain has TRBV2 and TRBJ2-3; 7 bases are shared with TRBD2. The V gene end was trimmed by 7 bases and the J gene end by 0 bases; junction bases not matched to a gene: 13. This CDR3 comprises 17 residues. Germline CDR1 reads SNHLY; CDR2 reads FYNNEI. This chain's CDR3 is CASIGLRSGASTDTQYF. The CDR3 DNA sequence: TGTGCCAGCATAGGTTTAAGAAGCGGGGCTAGCACAGATACGCAGTATTTT. The full variable domain, its missing parts supplied by reference TRBV2 and TRBJ2-3, is EPEVTQTPSHQVTQMGQEVILRCVPISNHLYFYWYRQILGQKVEFLVSFYNNEISEKSEIFDDQFSVERPDGSNFTLKIRSTKLEDSAMYFCASIGLRSGASTDTQYFGPGTRLTVL.

The chain has TRBV6-5 and TRBJ2-5, with 8 bases lining up with TRBD1. The CDR3 runs 15 residues. Germline values: CDR1 MNHEY, CDR2 SVGAGI. J was trimmed by 4 bases and V by 2 bases; bases with no gene match: 6. The DNA for the CDR3 is TGTGCCAGCAGTTACCAGACAGGGGCGGGAGAGACCCAGTACTTC. It translates to CASSYQTGAGETQYF.

This sequence joins TRBV2 and TRBJ2-2; TRBD2 matches 14 bases. Germline-derived CDR1 and CDR2 are SNHLY and FYNNEI. The CDR3 runs to 17 residues. Trimming removed 3 bases from V and 7 bases from J; junction bases left unmatched: 7. CDR3: CASSEGLAGDLVGELFF. The CDR3 bases are TGTGCCAGCAGTGAGGGACTAGCGGGAGATCTTGTCGGGGAGCTGTTTTTT.

This chain connects TRBV11-2 to TRBJ1-1; unclear D gene. The germline V gene encodes CDR1 SGHAT and CDR2 FQNNGV. Trimming removed 6 bases from V and 1 base from J, with 9 bases in between. This CDR3 comprises 13 residues. In nucleotides, the CDR3 is TGTGCCAGCAGTCTCGGCGGGAACACTGAAGCTTTCTTT. Translated, it gives CASSLGGNTEAFF.

This rearrangement joins TRBV18 to TRBJ2-2; the match to TRBD2 covers 9 bases. This CDR3 is built from 15 residues. CDR1 and CDR2 (germline): KGHSH, LQKENI. The V gene end was trimmed by 3 bases and the J gene end by 2 bases; junction bases not matched to a gene: 1. CDR3 nucleotide sequence: TGTGCCAGCTCACCCGGGACTAGCAACACCGGGGAGCTGTTTTTT. Translating gives CASSPGTSNTGELFF.

The chain's CDR3 is CASSIVQGLTDTQYF. The DNA of the CDR3 is TGTGCCAGTAGTATAGTTCAGGGTCTGACAGATACGCAGTATTTT. The gene calls are TRBV19 and TRBJ2-3; D might be TRBD1 (5 bases). The germline V and J ends were trimmed by 1 base and 3 bases, with 11 bases remaining between them. The CDR3 is 15 residues long. CDR1 is LNHDA, CDR2 SQIVND, per germline (reference sequence). Variable domain in full (rest from reference TRBV19 and TRBJ2-3): DGGITQSPKYLFRKEGQNVTLSCEQNLNHDAMYWYRQDPGQGLRLIYYSQIVNDFQKGDIAEGYSVSREKKESFPLTVTSAQKNPTAFYLCASSIVQGLTDTQYFGPGTRLTVL.

The V call is TRBV5-4, the J call TRBJ2-3, with 11 bases aligning to TRBD1. The J segment lost 8 bases and the V segment lost 4 bases, leaving 9 bases of the junction unmatched. Germline CDR1 reads SGHNT; CDR2 reads YYREEE (reference sequence). The CDR3 extends over 15 amino acids. CDR3 bases: TGTGCCAGCAGCCTGGGACAGGGGGTATTTAGTACGCAGTATTTT. Translated, it gives CASSLGQGVFSTQYF.

This chain connects TRBV7-2 to TRBJ2-4; 8 positions match TRBD2. This CDR3 is built from 13 residues. V lost 2 bases and J lost 12; bases outside the gene matches: 6. Germline values: CDR1 SGHTA, CDR2 FQGNSA. The CDR3 region has the DNA TGTGCCAGCAGCTTACTACGGCGGGGGGATCAGTACTTC. This translates into CASSLLRRGDQYF.

The chain uses TRBV2 and TRBJ1-5; 7 bases map to TRBD1. The J segment lost 1 base and the V segment lost 4 bases, leaving 16 bases of the junction unmatched. CDR3 length: 19 residues. The germline V gene encodes CDR1 SNHLY and CDR2 FYNNEI. The DNA for the CDR3 is TGTGCCAGCAGTGTTAACCCTACGTCGTCAGGGGGGAGCAATCAGCCCCAGCATTTT. Its protein product is CASSVNPTSSGGSNQPQHF.

The genes are TRBV19 and TRBJ1-1; 7 nucleotides match TRBD1. V dropped 3 bases and J dropped 2; count of bases not matched to a gene: 9. Germline CDR1 reads LNHDA; CDR2 reads SQIVND (reference sequence). CDR3 size: 16 residues. In DNA, the CDR3 is TGTGCCAGTAGTATTGAGGGGACAGAACTCAACACTGAAGCTTTCTTT. This codes for CASSIEGTELNTEAFF.

This chain connects TRBV28 to TRBJ1-2; D gene ambiguous. The CDR3 extends over 13 amino acids. The germline V gene has CDR1 MDHEN and CDR2 SYDVKM. Trimming left V 5 bases short and J 2 bases short, with 9 bases between. CDR3 DNA sequence: TGTGCCAGCAGTCCCACAACAAACTATGGCTACACCTTC. Amino acid sequence: CASSPTTNYGYTF.

The gene calls are TRBV5-1 and TRBJ2-5; D possibly corresponds to TRBD2 (5 bases). V shed 3 bases and J shed 5 bases, with 11 bases lying between them. CDR3 length: 13 amino acids. Looked up from germline, CDR1 is SGHRS and CDR2 is YFSETQ. The CDR3 here is CASSSSSGETQYF. Here the CDR3 DNA reads TGCGCCAGCAGCTCATCCAGCGGCGAGACCCAGTACTTC.

V is TRBV5-1 and J is TRBJ1-1; D is ambiguous. Germline V lookup: CDR1 SGHRS, CDR2 YFSETQ. V was clipped by 1 base and J by 1 base, with 5 bases between them. This CDR3 spans 13 amino acids. In DNA form, the CDR3 reads TGCGCCAGCAGCTTGATAGCGAACACTGAAGCTTTCTTT. It translates to CASSLIANTEAFF.

V gene TRBV4-3 combines with J gene TRBJ1-2; TRBD1 matches at 7 bases. J gave up 0 bases and V 1 base, and 5 bases lay outside the gene matches. Germline V CDR1 and CDR2: LGHNA, YSLEER. The CDR3 covers 16 residues. CDR3 coding DNA: TGCGCCAGCAGCCAAGCCACCAGGGGGGCTAACTATGGCTACACCTTC. This sequence encodes CASSQATRGANYGYTF.

The gene calls are TRBV15 and TRBJ2-1; no firm D call. V lost 0 bases and J 5 bases, leaving 11 bases between the germline ends. Germline CDR1 reads LNHNV; CDR2 reads YYDKDF (reference sequence). This CDR3 contains 15 residues. The chain's CDR3 is CATSRDLGSHNEQFF. As DNA, the CDR3 is TGTGCCACCAGCAGAGATCTTGGCTCTCACAATGAGCAGTTCTTC. The variable domain in full, with the rest retrieved from reference TRBV15 and TRBJ2-1, is DAMVIQNPRYQVTQFGKPVTLSCSQTLNHNVMYWYQQKSSQAPKLLFHYYDKDFNNEADTPDNFQSRRPNTSFCFLDIRSPGLGDTAMYLCATSRDLGSHNEQFFGPGTRLTVL.

This chain connects TRBV7-9 to TRBJ2-3; the D gene is possibly TRBD1 (5 bases). Trimming pared 5 bases from V and 3 bases from J, leaving 12 bases between. The CDR3 extends over 14 amino acids. CDR1 SEHNR and CDR2 FQNEAQ come from the germline V gene (reference sequence). The CDR3 DNA sequence: TGTGCCAGCAGCCCCCGGGCAGGGACAGATACGCAGTATTTT. This translates into CASSPRAGTDTQYF.